The rows below give T cell receptor beta chains drawn from one sample of a study of blood T cell repertoires in COVID-19. The assay was immunoSEQ multiplex PCR, and TCRdb's table has in-frame clones only and misses some. The sample lists approximately 38,000 clones, about 79% occurring once. Sequenced: peripheral blood. Receptors originate from a human donor with acute or convalescent COVID-19. The donor label of this sample is uncertain. The CDR3 runs from the conserved cysteine through the conserved F or W. The D gene is left open where the match is weak. Clone size is given for some rows only: seen once, a few or many times, or a class if the clone is expanded.

D gene,clone size,V gene,J gene,CDR3 DNA,CDR3 protein
TRBD2,-,TRBV10-1,TRBJ2-3,TGCGCCAGCAGTGGAGGGACTAGCGGGAGTCTTACAGATACGCAGTATTTT,CASSGGTSGSLTDTQYF
TRBD1,-,TRBV6-5,TRBJ1-2,TGTGCCAGCGGCCGGACAGGACTCTATGGCTACACCTTC,CASGRTGLYGYTF
-,-,TRBV5-1,TRBJ2-2,TGCGCCAGCAGCTTGGTGGCCGACACCGGGGAGCTGTTTTTT,CASSLVADTGELFF
-,once,TRBV18,TRBJ2-5,TGTGCCAGCTCACCCCCTAGCGCTCAAGAGACCCAGTACTTC,CASSPPSAQETQYF
TRBD1,-,TRBV13,TRBJ1-4,TGTGCCAGCAGCCGCAGACAGGGGGCCACAACTAATGAAAAACTGTTTTTT,CASSRRQGATTNEKLFF
TRBD2,-,TRBV7-3,TRBJ2-1,TGTGCCAGCAGCTTAGCGGGAGGAGTCAATGAGCAGTTCTTC,CASSLAGGVNEQFF
TRBD2,-,TRBV6-5,TRBJ2-2,TGTGCCTGTCCTAGCGGGAGGGCTCAAACCGGGGAGCTGTTTTTT,CACPSGRAQTGELFF
-,-,TRBV14,TRBJ1-1,TGTGCCAGCAGCCTCGGACAGACCTACACTGAAGCTTTCTTT,CASSLGQTYTEAFF
-,-,TRBV2,TRBJ2-5,TGTGCCAGCAGTGATTGGGGGGGGGCCAAGACCCAGTACTTC,CASSDWGGAKTQYF
-,-,TRBV6-5,TRBJ1-3,TGTGCCAGCTATTCGGGAAACACCATATATTTT,CASYSGNTIYF
-,few,TRBV4-2,TRBJ2-5,TGTGCCAGCAGCCAGGAAACAGTCCGAGAGACCCAGTACTTC,CASSQETVRETQYF
TRBD1,-,TRBV3-1/TRBV3-2,TRBJ1-1,TGTGCCAGCAGCCCCGGGGGGACAGGGGATGGCTTGAACACTGAAGCTTTCTTT,CASSPGGTGDGLNTEAFF
-,once,TRBV19,TRBJ1-3,TGTGCCAGTAGTAGACAGATTTCTGGAAACACCATATATTTT,CASSRQISGNTIYF
-,-,TRBV27,TRBJ2-5,TGTGCCAGCAGTCTATTCCCGACAAGTCTACAAGAGACCCAGTACTTC,CASSLFPTSLQETQYF
TRBD1,-,TRBV3-1/TRBV3-2,TRBJ2-7,TGTGCCAGCAGCTTTCTTCCCGGGACAGGGTTGGACGAGCAGTACTTC,CASSFLPGTGLDEQYF
TRBD1,-,TRBV4-1,TRBJ1-4,TGCGCCAGCAGCCAGGGGGGACAGGGGAATGAAAAACTGTTTTTT,CASSQGGQGNEKLFF
TRBD1,-,TRBV5-1,TRBJ2-3,TGCGCCAGCAGCGCGGGACAGGGGATCGATACGCAGTATTTT,CASSAGQGIDTQYF
TRBD1,-,TRBV2,TRBJ2-2,TGTGCCAGCAGTGAAGGGACAGGGGGTTACACCGGGGAGCTGTTTTTT,CASSEGTGGYTGELFF